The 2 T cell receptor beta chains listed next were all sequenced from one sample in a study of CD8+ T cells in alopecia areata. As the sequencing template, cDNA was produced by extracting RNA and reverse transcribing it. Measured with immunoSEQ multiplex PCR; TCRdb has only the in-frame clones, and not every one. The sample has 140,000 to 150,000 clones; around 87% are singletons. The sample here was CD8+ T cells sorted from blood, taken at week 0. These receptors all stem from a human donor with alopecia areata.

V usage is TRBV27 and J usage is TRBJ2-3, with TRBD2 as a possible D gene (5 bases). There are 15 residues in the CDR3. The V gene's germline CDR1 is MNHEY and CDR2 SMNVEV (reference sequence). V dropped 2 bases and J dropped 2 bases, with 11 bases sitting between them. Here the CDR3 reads CASSLLLAHTDTQYF. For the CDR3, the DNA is TGTGCCAGCAGTTTACTGCTAGCTCACACAGATACGCAGTATTTT.

CDR3 coding DNA: TGTGCCAGCAGTGACACGGGGACTAGCGGGAGTGGTGAGCAGTTCTTC. Translation: CASSDTGTSGSGEQFF. The chain uses TRBV6-4 and TRBJ2-1, with 14 bases fitting TRBD2. J lost 9 bases, V lost 2 bases, and 6 bases had no gene match. Germline assignment: CDR1 MRHNA and CDR2 SNTAGT. There are 16 residues in the CDR3.